These 16 T cell receptor beta chains came from one sample sequenced in a study of cytomegalovirus exposure and HLA in healthy donors. The repertoire was sequenced with immunoSEQ multiplex PCR; TCRdb's copy has only in-frame clones and lacks some. The data hold about 140,000 clones, with roughly 81% observed a single time. Material: PBMCs. The source of these receptors is a woman aged 30 to 39 in good health and CMV-seronegative.

The V and J genes are TRBV28 and TRBJ1-2; D is unresolved. V lost 3 bases and J lost 4, with 21 bases in between. The CDR3 spans 17 residues. The V gene's germline CDR1 is MDHEN and CDR2 SYDVKM. CDR3: CASSFGSRRNRPYGYTF. In nucleotides, the CDR3 is TGTGCCAGCAGTTTCGGTTCCCGCAGGAACAGACCCTATGGCTACACCTTC.

V is TRBV6-1 and J is TRBJ2-2, with 7 bases fitting TRBD2. CDR1 MNHNS and CDR2 SASEGT come from the germline V gene. V lost 8 bases to trimming and J lost 6 bases; unmatched junction nucleotides: 12. CDR3 length: 15 amino acids. This CDR3 reads CASRVKGTSAGELFF. In DNA form, the CDR3 reads TGTGCCAGCCGGGTAAAGGGCACTAGCGCCGGGGAGCTGTTTTTT.

V and J are TRBV11-2 and TRBJ2-1; D possibly corresponds to TRBD1 (6 bases). Germline V gene lookup returns CDR1 SGHAT and CDR2 FQNNGV. This CDR3 contains 15 residues. Trimming removed 0 bases from V and 7 bases from J, with 13 bases in between. The CDR3 DNA reads TGTGCCAGCAGCTTAGATCTTTGGACAGTGAATGAGCAGTTCTTC. Translation: CASSLDLWTVNEQFF.

CDR3 residues: CASSQEGQGVNQPQHF. DNA for the CDR3: TGCGCCAGCAGCCAAGAGGGGCAGGGGGTCAATCAGCCCCAGCATTTT. V usage is TRBV4-1 and J usage is TRBJ1-5; 7 positions match TRBD1. The germline gives CDR1 MGHRA, CDR2 YSYEKL. There are 16 residues in the CDR3. With V trimmed by 0 bases and J by 3 bases, 5 bases remained unmatched.

The rearrangement joins TRBV7-9 to TRBJ1-6, with 8 bases that match TRBD1. The J segment lost 4 bases and the V segment lost 3 bases, leaving 5 bases of the junction unmatched. The CDR3 runs to 16 residues. Germline loops: CDR1 SEHNR, CDR2 FQNEAQ (reference sequence). CDR3 nucleotides: TGTGCCAGCAGCTTGGACAGGGACTTTTATAATTCACCCCTCCACTTT. Translated, it gives CASSLDRDFYNSPLHF. The entire variable domain, with the rest obtained from reference TRBV7-9 and TRBJ1-6, is as follows: DTGVSQNPRHKITKRGQNVTFRCDPISEHNRLYWYRQTLGQGPEFLTYFQNEAQLEKSRLLSDRFSAERPKGSFSTLEIQRTEQGDSAMYLCASSLDRDFYNSPLHFGNGTRLTVT.

The rearrangement joins TRBV28 to TRBJ2-7; D uncertain. V was cut by 3 bases and J by 6 bases, with 9 bases left in between. CDR3 size: 12 residues. CDR1 and CDR2 from the germline V gene are MDHEN and SYDVKM. Here the CDR3 reads CASSFNSREQYF. For the CDR3, the DNA is TGTGCCAGCAGTTTCAACAGTCGCGAGCAGTACTTC.

This clone showed up just a few times. The rearrangement uses TRBV6-5 and TRBJ2-7, with unresolved D. CDR1 is MNHEY, CDR2 SVGAGI, per germline. V lost 6 bases and J lost 4, with 7 bases in between. CDR3 length: 11 amino acids. The CDR3 nucleotides read TGTGCCAGCAGAAACGGGTACGAGCAGTACTTC. Protein: CASRNGYEQYF.

CDR3 region: CASARGMTEAFF. The CDR3 DNA reads TGTGCCAGCGCCCGGGGAATGACTGAAGCTTTCTTT. V is TRBV6-5 and J is TRBJ1-1; D gene uncertain. Germline V lookup: CDR1 MNHEY, CDR2 SVGAGI. The V and J ends lost 8 bases and 5 bases respectively, with 12 bases between them. CDR3 size: 12 residues.

V is TRBV30 and J is TRBJ2-7, with D possibly matching TRBD1 (8 bases). The V end lost 7 bases, the J end lost 3 bases, and 22 bases lay between the germline ends. There are 15 residues in the CDR3. Germline lookup yields CDR1 GTSNPN and CDR2 SVGIG (reference sequence). The CDR3 nucleotides read TGTGCCTCCCAGGGGGGGGGACAGGATTACTACGAGCAGTACTTC. Its protein is CASQGGGQDYYEQYF.

This rearrangement joins TRBV19 to TRBJ1-5, with D perhaps matching TRBD1 (6 bases). The CDR3 runs to 16 residues. Germline CDR1 is LNHDA and CDR2 is SQIVND (reference sequence). The V end lost 6 bases, the J end lost 4 bases, and 19 bases lay between the germline ends. CDR3 coding DNA: TGTGCCAGTAGCAGTCAGGGGACCTCTCGAAATCAGCCCCAGCATTTT. It translates to CASSSQGTSRNQPQHF.

The chain combines TRBV28 with TRBJ1-1, with D possibly being TRBD1 (6 bases). CDR1 and CDR2 (germline): MDHEN, SYDVKM. V was clipped by 4 bases and J by 6 bases, with 15 bases between them. This CDR3 region has 14 residues. CDR3 protein: CASSSGAMFSEAFF. DNA for the CDR3: TGTGCCAGCAGTTCAGGGGCGATGTTCTCTGAAGCTTTCTTT.

V gene TRBV6-1 combines with J gene TRBJ2-5; D possibly corresponds to TRBD1 (5 bases). Trimming took off 8 bases at V and 2 bases at J, with 15 bases between the two ends. CDR3 length equals 14 residues. CDR1 is MNHNS, CDR2 SASEGT, per germline. The CDR3, as DNA: TGTGCCAGCCGGAGACAGTCCGATCAAGAGACCCAGTACTTC. Encoded protein: CASRRQSDQETQYF.

V is TRBV7-2 and J is TRBJ2-5, with 8 bases that match TRBD1. The CDR3 extends over 15 amino acids. V lost 0 bases, J lost 4 bases, and 4 bases stayed unmatched. Germline CDR1 and CDR2: SGHTA and FQGNSA. CDR3 nucleotide sequence: TGTGCCAGCAGCTTAGCGAGGGGACAGGCAGAGACCCAGTACTTC. Protein: CASSLARGQAETQYF. Full variable domain (missing parts from reference TRBV7-2 and TRBJ2-5): GAGVSQSPSNKVTEKGKDVELRCDPISGHTALYWYRQSLGQGLEFLIYFQGNSAPDKSGLPSDRFSAERTGGSVSTLTIQRTQQEDSAVYLCASSLARGQAETQYFGPGTRLLVL.

The genes are TRBV5-5 and TRBJ2-2, with 7 positions matching TRBD1. This CDR3 contains 15 residues. Germline lookup yields CDR1 SGHKS and CDR2 YYEKEE (reference sequence). The V and J ends lost 3 bases and 2 bases, in that order; junction bases with no gene match: 4. CDR3 DNA sequence: TGTGCCAGCAGCTATAGACAGGGTAACACCGGGGAGCTGTTTTTT. This gives the protein CASSYRQGNTGELFF.

This chain links TRBV30 with TRBJ2-2; D is unresolved. The V end lost 2 bases, the J end lost 0 bases, and 10 bases lay between the germline ends. Germline V gene lookup returns CDR1 GTSNPN and CDR2 SVGIG (reference sequence). CDR3 length: 15 residues. CDR3 amino acids: CAWSLKRTNTGELFF. The CDR3 DNA is TGTGCCTGGAGTTTAAAGAGAACGAACACCGGGGAGCTGTTTTTT.

The J gene is TRBJ1-1, the V gene TRBV9, with a weak D call TRBD1 (5 bases). This CDR3 is built from 13 residues. V was trimmed by 4 bases and J by 1 base, leaving 8 bases between them. CDR1 SGDLS and CDR2 YYNGEE come from the germline V gene. Here the CDR3 DNA reads TGTGCCAGCAGCACAACAGGGAACACTGAAGCTTTCTTT. As protein: CASSTTGNTEAFF.